Shown below are 7 T cell receptor beta chains from a single sample sequenced in a study of blood T cell repertoires in COVID-19. Repertoires were generated with immunoSEQ multiplex PCR, while TCRdb's copy carries only in-frame clones and drops some. The sample records some 80,000 clones, around four fifths being singletons. The sample consisted of peripheral blood. The receptors were sampled from a human donor in a cohort sampled during active COVID-19.

This sequence joins TRBV3-1 (or the pseudogene TRBV3-2) and TRBJ1-1, with D maybe TRBD1 (5 bases). Trimming cost V 5 bases and J 3 bases, with 10 bases left between them. Germline V CDR1 and CDR2: LGHDT, YNNKEL (reference sequence). CDR3 size: 13 residues. This chain's CDR3 is CASSDRQYTEAFF. Written as DNA, the CDR3 is TGTGCCAGCAGCGATAGACAGTACACTGAAGCTTTCTTT.

The chain employs TRBV7-8 and TRBJ1-4; 8 bases are shared with TRBD1. Germline-derived CDR1 and CDR2 are SGHVS and FQNEAQ. The V segment lost 2 bases and the J segment 3 bases; nucleotides outside the gene matches: 14. CDR3 length: 19 residues. CDR3 sequence: CASSLRPGGGESPNEKLFF. The CDR3 DNA follows: TGTGCCAGCAGCTTACGTCCAGGGGGCGGTGAAAGCCCTAATGAAAAACTGTTTTTT.

The chain couples TRBV5-1 to TRBJ2-7; tentative D call: TRBD1 (5 bases). Germline V lookup: CDR1 SGHRS, CDR2 YFSETQ. The CDR3 spans 15 residues. The V gene lost 0 bases and the J gene lost 0 bases, with 10 bases spanning the gap. CDR3 nucleotide sequence: TGCGCCAGCAGCTTGGCCCCGGACAACTCCTACGAGCAGTACTTC. It encodes CASSLAPDNSYEQYF.

This chain's CDR3 is CASSLGPHRNTEAFF. The CDR3 nucleotides are TGTGCCAGCAGCTTGGGGCCGCACCGAAACACTGAAGCTTTCTTT. The chain uses TRBV5-7 and TRBJ1-1, with D uncertain. TRBV5-7 has ORF status, its function being uncertain. Trimming left V 0 bases short and J 2 bases short, with 11 bases between. The CDR3 contains 15 residues.

This chain's CDR3 is CASSRSRGWDEQYF. DNA for the CDR3: TGTGCCAGCAGTCGTTCCAGGGGCTGGGACGAGCAGTACTTC. The chain has TRBV6-5 and TRBJ2-7; D possibly corresponds to TRBD1 (6 bases). This CDR3 has 14 amino acids. Trimming took 5 bases from V and 5 from J, leaving 16 bases between them. From germline, CDR1 is MNHEY and CDR2 SVGAGI.

This clone has just a few counts. The V call is TRBV5-1, the J call TRBJ1-3; D remains unclear. The ends were cut back, 0 bases at V and 0 bases at J, with 4 bases in the middle. CDR1 and CDR2 from the germline V gene are SGHRS and YFSETQ. This CDR3 is 14 amino acids long. The DNA of the CDR3 is TGCGCCAGCAGCTTGGGGAGCTCTGGAAACACCATATATTTT. Amino acid sequence: CASSLGSSGNTIYF.

This chain connects TRBV6-5 to TRBJ1-6; TRBD1 agrees at 8 bases. V was pared by 6 bases and J by 5 bases, with 3 bases of the junction left unmatched. CDR1 MNHEY and CDR2 SVGAGI come from the germline V gene. CDR3 length: 14 amino acids. DNA of the CDR3: TGTGCCAGCAGACCACAGGGGGATAATTCACCCCTCCACTTT. Its translation: CASRPQGDNSPLHF.